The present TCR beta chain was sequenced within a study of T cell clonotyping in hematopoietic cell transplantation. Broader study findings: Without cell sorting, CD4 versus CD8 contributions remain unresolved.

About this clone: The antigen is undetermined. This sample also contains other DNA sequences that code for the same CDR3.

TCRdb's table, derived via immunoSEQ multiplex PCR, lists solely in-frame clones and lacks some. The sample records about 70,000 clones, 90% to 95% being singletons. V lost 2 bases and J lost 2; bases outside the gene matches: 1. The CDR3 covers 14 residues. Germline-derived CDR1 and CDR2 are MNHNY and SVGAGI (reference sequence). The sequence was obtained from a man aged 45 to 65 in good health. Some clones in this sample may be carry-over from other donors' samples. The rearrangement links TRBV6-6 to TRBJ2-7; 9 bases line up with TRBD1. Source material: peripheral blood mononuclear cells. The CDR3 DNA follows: TGTGCCAGCAGTTACGGGGACAGGGCCTACGAGCAGTACTTC. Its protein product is CASSYGDRAYEQYF.